Presented here are 9 T cell receptor beta chains from one specimen sequenced in a study of T-cell reconstitution after alpha-beta-depleted transplantation in children. A TCRbeta library incorporating unique molecular identifiers was prepared. TCRdb recomputed calls from the PCR reads with MiXCR, one row per CDR3 protein. In the table there are about 60,000 distinct CDR3 sequences, 44% of which are singletons. The sequencing here drew on PBMCs, mostly from graft donor cells, taken 360 days after TCRalphabeta/CD19-depleted stem cell transplant. Receptors originate from a male patient aged 10 to 17 who had a stem cell transplant for acute lymphoblastic leukemia, so the T cells may come from the graft donor.

V is TRBV6-5 and J is TRBJ1-5; no clear D gene. The V and J ends lost 0 bases and 2 bases respectively, with 11 bases between them. CDR1 MNHEY and CDR2 SVGAGI come from the germline V gene. The CDR3 is 16 amino acids. The CDR3 sequence: CASSYSDTLGNQPQHF. CDR3 DNA sequence: TGTGCCAGCAGTTACTCCGACACGCTTGGCAATCAGCCCCAGCATTTT.

The rearrangement links TRBV6-1 to TRBJ1-1, with D possibly matching TRBD1 (5 bases). The CDR3 spans 14 residues. Germline CDR1 reads MNHNS; CDR2 reads SASEGT. V was pared by 7 bases and J by 4 bases, with 16 bases between. CDR3 amino acids: CASNRDGTFTEAFF. For the CDR3, the DNA is TGTGCCAGCAACCGGGACGGAACCTTCACTGAAGCTTTCTTT.

V and J are TRBV7-8 and TRBJ1-1; TRBD1 agrees at 8 bases. Losses at the gene ends were 5 bases for V and 6 bases for J; bases not matched to a gene: 17. The CDR3 is 17 amino acids. The germline gives CDR1 SGHVS, CDR2 FQNEAQ. The CDR3 DNA is TGTGCCAGCAGCCCCAGAGACCGGACAGGGCCATCAGCTGAAGCTTTCTTT. Its translation is CASSPRDRTGPSAEAFF.

The chain uses TRBV4-2 and TRBJ2-1; TRBD2 aligns across 8 bases. The J segment lost 0 bases and the V segment lost 2 bases, leaving 9 bases of the junction unmatched. The CDR3 has 18 amino acids. Germline loops: CDR1 LGHNA, CDR2 YNFKEQ. Here the CDR3 DNA reads TGTGCCAGCAGCCAACCTCCGGGGGGGACTAGCTCCTACAATGAGCAGTTCTTC. Its translation is CASSQPPGGTSSYNEQFF.

This clonotype appeared a few times. The chain has TRBV5-1 and TRBJ2-3; 11 nucleotides align to TRBD2. In germline, CDR1 is SGHRS, CDR2 YFSETQ. Trimming took 1 base from V and 0 from J; bases not matched to a gene: 10. The CDR3 has 19 amino acids. The CDR3 coding sequence is TGCGCCAGCAGCTTGCTCCCCTTAGCGGGGGGGCAGAGCACAGATACGCAGTATTTT. It encodes CASSLLPLAGGQSTDTQYF.

There are a few counts of this clonotype. The chain employs TRBV27 and TRBJ2-7; 9 bases agree with TRBD2. With 5 bases clipped from V and 2 bases from J, the junction kept 7 bases outside the gene matches. Germline CDR1 and CDR2: MNHEY and SMNVEV (reference sequence). The CDR3 covers 15 residues. The DNA for the CDR3 is TGTGCCAGCAGTGCCTCTAGCGGGGCGACCTACGAGCAGTACTTC. It translates to CASSASSGATYEQYF.

This clonotype occurred a few times. The rearrangement joins TRBV28 to TRBJ2-7; tentative D call: TRBD2 (5 bases). CDR1 is MDHEN and CDR2 is SYDVKM in the germline V gene. With 5 bases removed from V and 3 bases from J, the gap between germline ends came to 17 bases. The CDR3 totals 15 residues. This CDR3 reads CASSTIGDEVYEQYF. The DNA of the CDR3 is TGTGCCAGCAGTACGATCGGGGATGAAGTCTACGAGCAGTACTTC.

The rearrangement links TRBV4-3 to TRBJ2-5; D unclear. The ends were cut back, 2 bases at V and 4 bases at J, with 14 bases in the middle. The germline gives CDR1 LGHNA, CDR2 YSLEER. The CDR3 sequence is 15 residues long. CDR3 bases: TGCGCCAGCAGCCAATCCTTGGGCGGCGCAGAGACCCAGTACTTC. This codes for CASSQSLGGAETQYF.

V and J are TRBV6-2 or TRBV6-3 and TRBJ2-1; the D gene is possibly TRBD2 (6 bases). Trimming pared 2 bases from V and 2 bases from J, leaving 13 bases between. The CDR3 covers 16 residues. CDR1 and CDR2 (germline): MNHEY, SVGEGT. In DNA form, the CDR3 reads TGTGCCAGCAGTTACGCTCAGGGAGGAGCCTACAATGAGCAGTTCTTC. Its translation is CASSYAQGGAYNEQFF.